Only a few counts were recorded for the clone carrying this TCR beta chain. CDR1 is MNHEY, CDR2 SMNVEV, per germline (reference sequence). The ends lost 6 bases at V and 3 bases at J; junction bases unmatched: 3. This CDR3 comprises 14 residues. This specimen belongs to a study of blood T cell repertoires in COVID-19. Overall study context: PBMCs, B-cell-depleted T cells, or T cells provided the cDNA or gDNA that made up the material.

Produced via immunoSEQ multiplex PCR; TCRdb's table is partial and in-frame only. The sample contains 35,000 to 55,000 clones, about nine tenths of which appear only once. This clonotype originated in a man in his 70s with active COVID-19. The sample was peripheral blood. The chain links TRBV27 to TRBJ2-7; 12 bases line up with TRBD2. This chain's CDR3 is CASRGLAGIYEQYF. CDR3 coding DNA: TGTGCCAGCAGGGGACTAGCGGGTATCTACGAGCAGTACTTC.